This is a list of T cell receptor beta chains from one sample in a study of Graves' ophthalmopathy and Graves' hyperthyroidism. Each CDR3 protein is one row after TCRdb ran MiXCR on the multiplex PCR reads. The sample gives almost 750,000 distinct CDR3 sequences, 35% to 50% of which show up once; approximately 43% is in the top ten. Sequencing was performed on peripheral blood. The receptors stem from an adult man with Graves' ophthalmopathy. Both conserved end residues are part of each CDR3. Each record gives: V gene, D gene, J gene, clone size, CDR3 protein, CDR3 DNA. A D gene is named only where the DNA matches it firmly. The size of a clone is reported for some rows only, either as once, few or many, or as a class for expanded clones.

TRBV10-3	NA	TRBJ1-1	many	CASSHGDEGTEAFF	TGTGCCAGCAGTCACGGGGATGAGGGCACTGAAGCTTTCTTT
TRBV10-2	TRBD2	TRBJ2-5	few	CASSVKGGETQYF	TGCGCCAGCAGTGTAAAGGGAGGGGAGACCCAGTACTTC
TRBV20-1	NA	TRBJ1-3	NA	CSARDGGAGNTIYF	TGCAGTGCTAGAGATGGAGGGGCTGGAAACACCATATATTTT
TRBV24-1	NA	TRBJ2-3	NA	CASSHPGTLSTDTQYF	TGTGCCAGCAGCCACCCCGGGACACTTAGCACAGATACGCAGTATTTT
TRBV12-3/TRBV12-4	NA	TRBJ2-2	NA	CASSLRQRNTGELFF	TGTGCCAGCAGTTTAAGGCAGAGAAACACCGGGGAGCTGTTTTTT
TRBV2	NA	TRBJ2-5	medium-sized	CASSEAGVVETQYF	TGTGCCAGCAGTGAAGCGGGGGTAGTGGAGACCCAGTACTTC
TRBV19	TRBD1	TRBJ2-6	many	CASSTLGQAISGANVLTF	TGTGCCAGTAGTACCTTAGGACAGGCTATCTCTGGGGCCAACGTCCTGACTTTC
TRBV6-6	NA	TRBJ1-1	NA	CASSYKGEAFF	TGTGCCAGCAGTTACAAGGGAGAAGCTTTCTTT
TRBV20-1	NA	TRBJ2-7	few	CSALSGGRSYEQYF	TGCAGTGCTCTTTCGGGGGGCCGGTCCTACGAGCAGTACTTC
TRBV7-9	TRBD1	TRBJ1-5	few	CASSVDRGGQPQHF	TGTGCCAGCAGCGTAGACAGGGGCGGGCAGCCCCAGCATTTT
TRBV29-1	NA	TRBJ2-7	many	CSGMTPSYEQYF	TGCAGCGGAATGACACCTTCCTACGAGCAGTACTTC
TRBV7-3	NA	TRBJ1-3	many	CARQGGTGNTIYF	TGTGCCAGACAGGGAGGTACTGGAAACACCATATATTTT
TRBV10-3	TRBD1	TRBJ2-3	few	CAITREGQKTDTQYF	TGTGCCATCACCCGAGAGGGACAGAAAACAGATACGCAGTATTTT
TRBV25-1	NA	TRBJ1-5	NA	CASGGLGRGGPQHF	TGTGCCAGCGGTGGATTGGGGAGGGGAGGGCCCCAGCATTTT
TRBV29-1	NA	TRBJ1-2	many	CSVGDGINYGYTF	TGCAGCGTGGGGGACGGAATTAACTATGGCTACACCTTC
TRBV7-1	TRBD1	TRBJ2-7	NA	CASRNRGIYEQYF	TGTGCCAGCAGAAACAGGGGTATCTACGAGCAGTACTTC
TRBV25-1	TRBD1	TRBJ1-4	NA	CASSLRWTGGPLAVVEKLFF	TGTGCCAGCAGTCTCCGATGGACAGGGGGCCCGTTAGCGGTAGTTGAAAAACTGTTTTTT
TRBV2	NA	TRBJ2-7	NA	CASRDDTGSYEQYF	TGTGCCAGCAGGGACGACACAGGGTCCTACGAGCAGTACTTC
TRBV25-1	NA	TRBJ2-3	few	CATGRADTQYF	TGTGCCACCGGAAGAGCAGATACGCAGTATTTT
TRBV6-6	NA	TRBJ1-5	NA	CASSSSPSPLNQPQHF	TGTGCCAGCAGTTCCTCACCGAGCCCATTAAATCAGCCCCAGCATTTT
TRBV2	NA	TRBJ2-7	NA	CASSEVRPGVIPYEQYF	TGTGCCAGCAGTGAAGTCCGACCGGGAGTAATCCCCTACGAGCAGTACTTC
TRBV29-1	NA	TRBJ2-7	many	CSVEGGTSHEQYF	TGCAGCGTTGAAGGTGGGACATCCCACGAGCAGTACTTC
TRBV7-9	TRBD1	TRBJ1-2	many	CASSLTTGGFGYTF	TGTGCCAGCAGCTTGACGACAGGGGGTTTTGGCTACACCTTC
TRBV30	NA	TRBJ2-6	NA	CAGKKISSGANVLTF	TGTGCCGGAAAAAAGATAAGCTCTGGGGCCAACGTCCTGACTTTC
TRBV6-1	NA	TRBJ2-7	few	CASRELLTRSYEQYF	TGTGCCAGCAGGGAACTATTGACAAGGTCCTACGAGCAGTACTTC
TRBV2	TRBD1	TRBJ1-5	once	CASTMTGGSFANQPQHF	TGTGCCAGCACAATGACAGGGGGCTCGTTTGCCAATCAGCCCCAGCATTTT
TRBV7-8	NA	TRBJ1-3	NA	CASSQDWGELISGNTIYF	TGTGCCAGCAGCCAAGATTGGGGGGAGCTAATCTCTGGAAACACCATATATTTT
TRBV24-1	TRBD1	TRBJ1-5	NA	CASSLDRGRQPQHF	TGTGCCAGCAGCCTGGACAGGGGGCGTCAGCCCCAGCATTTT
TRBV2	NA	TRBJ2-5	NA	CASSDVGQQETQYF	TGTGCCAGCAGTGATGTAGGACAACAAGAGACCCAGTACTTC
TRBV7-2	NA	TRBJ1-1	NA	CASSLAADMNTEAFF	TGTGCCAGCAGCTTGGCAGCCGATATGAACACTGAAGCTTTCTTT
TRBV5-1	NA	TRBJ2-6	few	CASSRVLAPGANVLTF	TGCGCCAGCAGCCGGGTCTTGGCCCCTGGGGCCAACGTCCTGACTTTC
TRBV2	TRBD1	TRBJ1-2	NA	CASSYSRDRGYGYTF	TGTGCCAGCAGTTACTCGAGGGACAGGGGTTATGGCTACACCTTC
TRBV7-2	TRBD1	TRBJ1-5	few	CASSPHIDRDSQPQHF	TGTGCCAGCAGCCCGCACATCGACAGGGATAGTCAGCCCCAGCATTTT
TRBV2	TRBD1	TRBJ1-6	many	CASSDGTGAYSPLHF	TGTGCCAGCAGTGACGGGACAGGGGCTTATTCACCCCTCCACTTT
TRBV19	TRBD1	TRBJ1-5	many	CASSFVQGAEKHF	TGTGCCAGTAGTTTTGTGCAGGGGGCGGAGAAGCATTTT
TRBV24-1	TRBD1	TRBJ1-5	NA	CASREPGTGLLHQPQHF	TGTGCCAGCAGGGAACCCGGGACAGGGCTTCTACATCAGCCCCAGCATTTT
TRBV11-2	NA	TRBJ1-2	many	CASSLNTGSYGYTF	TGTGCCAGCAGCTTAAACACAGGGTCTTATGGCTACACCTTC
TRBV7-8	NA	TRBJ1-1	NA	CASSCAPRGQGPSEAFF	TGTGCCAGCAGCTGCGCTCCGAGGGGTCAGGGACCATCTGAAGCTTTCTTT
TRBV29-1	NA	TRBJ1-2	many	CSVELRAPFYGYTF	TGCAGCGTTGAGTTGCGGGCGCCCTTCTATGGCTACACCTTC
TRBV6-6	TRBD1	TRBJ1-4	NA	CASNRTGRNEKLFF	TGTGCCAGCAATCGGACAGGTCGTAATGAAAAACTGTTTTTT
TRBV7-9	NA	TRBJ2-2	few	CATVYPNTGELFF	TGTGCCACCGTCTATCCGAACACCGGGGAGCTGTTTTTT
TRBV12-3/TRBV12-4	NA	TRBJ2-7	many	CASSLTASYEQYF	TGTGCCAGCAGTTTGACAGCATCCTACGAGCAGTACTTC
TRBV2	TRBD1	TRBJ1-4	NA	CASRKGTGDEKLFF	TGTGCCAGCAGGAAAGGGACAGGGGATGAAAAACTGTTTTTT
TRBV7-2	TRBD1	TRBJ1-2	few	CASSGQTGTWGYTF	TGTGCCAGCAGTGGACAGACAGGGACGTGGGGCTACACCTTC
TRBV12-3/TRBV12-4	TRBD2	TRBJ2-2	NA	CASSYETGTSGTGELFF	TGTGCCAGCAGTTACGAGACCGGGACTAGCGGCACCGGGGAGCTGTTTTTT
TRBV20-1	TRBD1	TRBJ2-7	NA	CSATGTGGDEQYF	TGCAGTGCGACGGGGACAGGGGGCGACGAGCAGTACTTC
TRBV25-1	NA	TRBJ2-7	NA	CASSVLTESYEQYF	TGTGCCAGCAGTGTGCTGACAGAGTCCTACGAGCAGTACTTC
TRBV4-2	TRBD1	TRBJ2-7	NA	CASSQDTGQGTVQYF	TGTGCCAGCAGCCAAGATACGGGACAGGGGACAGTGCAGTACTTC
TRBV9	NA	TRBJ2-2	NA	CASSHDRNTGELFF	TGTGCCAGCAGCCACGACAGAAACACCGGGGAGCTGTTTTTT
TRBV11-2	TRBD2	TRBJ2-5	NA	CASSLGSSGRYETQYF	TGTGCCAGCAGCTTAGGTAGTAGCGGGAGATACGAGACCCAGTACTTC
TRBV7-2	NA	TRBJ2-5	NA	CASSQAGGAGLYQETQYF	TGTGCCAGCAGCCAAGCAGGTGGCGCTGGACTATACCAAGAGACCCAGTACTTC
TRBV20-1	NA	TRBJ1-5	NA	CSARDDQRAAYEHF	TGCAGTGCTAGAGATGATCAGCGGGCGGCCTACGAGCATTTT
TRBV6-1	TRBD1	TRBJ1-5	many	CASSRTGTDQPQHF	TGTGCCAGCAGCCGGACAGGGACGGATCAGCCCCAGCATTTT
TRBV7-2	NA	TRBJ2-5	many	CASSPGRSQETQYF	TGTGCCAGCAGCCCTGGACGGAGCCAAGAGACCCAGTACTTC
TRBV20-1	NA	TRBJ2-7	NA	CSTTSGRHQNYEQYF	TGCAGTACAACGTCCGGGCGCCACCAGAACTACGAGCAGTACTTC
TRBV11-1	NA	TRBJ2-2	NA	CASSYTLTGELFF	TGTGCCAGCAGCTATACTCTCACCGGGGAGCTGTTTTTT